The rows below give T cell receptor beta chains drawn from one sample of a study of OX40 agonist ivuxolimab in advanced cancers. The assay was immunoSEQ multiplex PCR, and TCRdb's table has in-frame clones only and misses some. Of 60,000 or so clones listed, roughly 88% are singletons. The material was CD4+ or CD8+ T cells sorted from blood, obtained in a trial of the OX40 agonist ivuxolimab. The receptors were gathered from an adult with an advanced solid tumor such as melanoma, head and neck, liver or kidney cancer. CDR3s leave out the opening cysteine and the closing phenylalanine or tryptophan.

V: TRBV6-1
CDR3: ASRVSSSEQY

V: TRBV19
CDR3: ASLGQGGMQY

V: TRBV19
CDR3: ASSTVGGDTEAF

V: TRBV7-7
CDR3: ASGRGGVDEKLF

V: TRBV29-1
CDR3: SVRTADSSYEQY

V: TRBV19
CDR3: ASSPLLGQGARGYT

V: TRBV6-5
CDR3: ASSRTGGNYGYT

V: TRBV5-1
CDR3: ASSLGTGNTGELF

V: TRBV5-6
CDR3: ASSRRGPFLTNQPQH

V: TRBV7-2
CDR3: ASSLDSQGFWRGYT